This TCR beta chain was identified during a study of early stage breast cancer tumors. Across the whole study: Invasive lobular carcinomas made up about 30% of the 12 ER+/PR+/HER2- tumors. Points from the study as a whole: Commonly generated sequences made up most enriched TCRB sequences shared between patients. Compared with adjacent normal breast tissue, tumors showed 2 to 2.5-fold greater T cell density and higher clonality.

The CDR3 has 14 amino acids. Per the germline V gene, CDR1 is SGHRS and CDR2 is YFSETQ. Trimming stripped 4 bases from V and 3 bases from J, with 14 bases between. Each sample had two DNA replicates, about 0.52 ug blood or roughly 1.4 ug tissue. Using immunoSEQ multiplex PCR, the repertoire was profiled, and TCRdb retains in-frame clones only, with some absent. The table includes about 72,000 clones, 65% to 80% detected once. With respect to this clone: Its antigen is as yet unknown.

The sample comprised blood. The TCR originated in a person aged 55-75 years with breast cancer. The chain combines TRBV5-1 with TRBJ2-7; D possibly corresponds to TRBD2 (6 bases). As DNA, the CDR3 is TGCGCCAGCAGCGGGGGGTCAACCCTCTACGAGCAGTACTTC. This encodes CASSGGSTLYEQYF. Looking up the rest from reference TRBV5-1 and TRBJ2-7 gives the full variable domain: KAGVTQTPRYLIKTRGQQVTLSCSPISGHRSVSWYQQTPGQGLQFLFEYFSETQRNKGNFPGRFSGRQFSNSRSEMNVSTLELGDSALYLCASSGGSTLYEQYFGPGTRLTVT.